Presented here are 30 T cell receptor beta chains from one specimen sequenced in a study of blood T cell repertoires in COVID-19. Profiled with immunoSEQ multiplex PCR; TCRdb holds only in-frame clones, not every one. Here the sample spans about 69,000 clones, 79% being singletons. The sample taken for sequencing was peripheral blood. The receptors here all came from a man in his 60s with acute or convalescent COVID-19.

The chain combines TRBV5-5 with TRBJ1-5, with a tentative D call TRBD1 (5 bases). The CDR3 has 16 residues. The V gene's germline CDR1 is SGHKS and CDR2 YYEKEE (reference sequence). V was pared by 0 bases and J by 1 base, with 11 bases between. CDR3 sequence: CASSLVGEGSNQPQHF. The DNA of the CDR3 is TGTGCCAGCAGCTTGGTAGGGGAGGGGAGCAATCAGCCCCAGCATTTT.

The chain employs TRBV5-8 and TRBJ1-1, with D perhaps TRBD1 (6 bases). V gave up 6 bases and J gave up 4 bases, with 19 bases separating them. There are 15 residues in the CDR3. Per germline, CDR1 SGHTS and CDR2 YDEGEE. The CDR3 protein is CASILSGGPSTEAFF. DNA for the CDR3: TGTGCCAGCATATTATCCGGGGGGCCGAGCACTGAAGCTTTCTTT.

CDR3 in DNA: TGTGCCAGTACCACAACGACCGGAGGAGCTTTCTTT. It is translated as CASTTTTGGAFF. The V call is TRBV19, the J call TRBJ1-1, with no clear D. The germline gives CDR1 LNHDA, CDR2 SQIVND (reference sequence). Trimming left V 7 bases short and J 10 bases short, with 16 bases between. The CDR3 extends over 12 amino acids.

This clone was observed once. V gene TRBV5-5 combines with J gene TRBJ1-5; 7 bases align to TRBD1. V gave up 4 bases and J gave up 7 bases; unmatched junction bases: 5. The germline CDR1 and CDR2 sequences are SGHKS and YYEKEE (reference sequence). This CDR3 is built from 13 residues. CDR3 sequence: CASSQGVWQPQHF. The CDR3 nucleotides are TGTGCCAGCAGCCAGGGGGTTTGGCAGCCCCAGCATTTT.

The gene calls are TRBV29-1 and TRBJ2-1; 8 nucleotides align to TRBD1. Trimming removed 4 bases from V and 7 bases from J; junction bases left unmatched: 9. The CDR3 length is 14 residues. Germline values: CDR1 SQVTM, CDR2 ANQGSEA. Here the CDR3 DNA reads TGCAGCGTTGTCGGCCAGGGGGCAAGTAATGAGCAGTTCTTC. This translates into CSVVGQGASNEQFF.

V and J are TRBV7-6 and TRBJ2-1; 13 bases are shared with TRBD2. The V segment lost 5 bases and the J segment 2 bases; nucleotides outside the gene matches: 6. This CDR3 region has 17 residues. In germline, CDR1 is SGHVS, CDR2 FNYEAQ. The CDR3 region has the DNA TGTGCCAGCAGCCCGACTAGCGGGGGGCCAACCTACAATGAGCAGTTCTTC. Amino acid sequence: CASSPTSGGPTYNEQFF.

The chain carries TRBV18 and TRBJ2-1; the match to TRBD1 covers 10 bases. CDR1 and CDR2 (germline): KGHSH, LQKENI. Unmatched junction bases numbered 7, after V lost 6 bases and J lost 5 bases. The CDR3 loop spans 15 amino acids. The CDR3 sequence is CASSRQGAQDNEQFF. In DNA form, the CDR3 reads TGTGCCAGCTCGAGACAGGGGGCACAGGACAATGAGCAGTTCTTC.

This chain uses TRBV30 with TRBJ1-5; a weak D match, TRBD1 (5 bases). CDR3 length: 15 residues. Germline CDR1 and CDR2: GTSNPN and SVGIG (reference sequence). The V end was cut by 2 bases, the J end by 6 bases, with 17 bases between. CDR3 DNA sequence: TGTGCCTGGAGTACTACAGGAATCTTAATTCAGCCCCAGCATTTT. It translates to CAWSTTGILIQPQHF. Combining the CDR3 with reference TRBV30 and TRBJ1-5 gives the whole variable domain SQTIHQWPATLVQPVGSPLSLECTVEGTSNPNLYWYRQAAGRGLQLLFYSVGIGQISSEVPQNLSASRPQDRQFILSSKKLLLSDSGFYLCAWSTTGILIQPQHFGDGTRLSIL.

In its sample, this clone was seen a few times. The chain links TRBV7-2 to TRBJ2-5; TRBD2 matches 13 bases. CDR3 length equals 18 residues. J gave up 2 bases and V 4 bases, and 10 bases lay outside the gene matches. CDR1 is SGHTA and CDR2 is FQGNSA in the germline V gene. The CDR3 loop is CASSSGLAGEKEQETQYF. The DNA for the CDR3 is TGTGCCAGCAGCTCCGGACTAGCGGGGGAGAAAGAACAAGAGACCCAGTACTTC.

This chain uses TRBV6-5 with TRBJ2-3; D may be TRBD2 (6 bases). Trimming took 5 bases from V and 10 from J, leaving 22 bases between them. The CDR3 spans 15 residues. From germline, CDR1 is MNHEY and CDR2 SVGAGI. This chain's CDR3 is CASSLMVAGGSPQYF. The CDR3 nucleotides are TGTGCCAGCAGTCTAATGGTGGCCGGAGGGTCACCGCAGTATTTT.

This clone was counted a few times. The chain has TRBV27 and TRBJ1-6; 9 positions agree with TRBD1. The trim removed 4 bases at V and 6 bases at J, leaving 7 bases unmatched. This CDR3 has 16 amino acids. The V gene's germline CDR1 is MNHEY and CDR2 SMNVEV (reference sequence). The CDR3 spells CASSSGQGPTNSPLHF. CDR3 sequence (DNA): TGTGCCAGCAGTTCAGGACAGGGGCCTACTAATTCACCCCTCCACTTT.

The V call is TRBV3-1 (or the pseudogene TRBV3-2), the J call TRBJ2-1; no clear D gene. The germline V gene has CDR1 LGHDT and CDR2 YNNKEL (reference sequence). V lost 0 bases to trimming and J lost 6 bases, with 12 bases between them. The CDR3 consists of 15 residues. DNA for the CDR3: TGTGCCAGCAGCCAAGAAGTTACCCTCGGCAATGAGCAGTTCTTC. This gives the protein CASSQEVTLGNEQFF.

This chain links TRBV20-1 with TRBJ2-5, with no clear D. V lost 3 bases and J lost 1, with 6 bases in between. This CDR3 contains 12 residues. Germline V gene lookup returns CDR1 DFQATT and CDR2 SNEGSKA (reference sequence). Here the CDR3 DNA reads TGCAGTGCTAGTTGGCTCCAAGAGACCCAGTACTTC. The encoded protein is CSASWLQETQYF.

This clone has just one count. This chain joins TRBV27 and TRBJ1-6, with 7 bases that match TRBD1. V shed 7 bases and J 3 bases; nucleotides not matched to a gene: 9. The CDR3 has 16 residues. The germline V gene has CDR1 MNHEY and CDR2 SMNVEV (reference sequence). CDR3 nucleotides: TGTGCCAGCACTTCGTTCGGACAGGACTATAATTCACCCCTCCACTTT. Protein: CASTSFGQDYNSPLHF.

The V gene is TRBV7-2, the J gene TRBJ2-7, with unresolved D. The CDR3 has 13 amino acids. From germline, CDR1 is SGHTA and CDR2 FQGNSA. V gave up 5 bases and J gave up 3 bases, with 11 bases separating them. This chain's CDR3 is CASSPFLYYEQYF. CDR3 coding DNA: TGTGCCAGCAGCCCGTTCCTGTACTACGAGCAGTACTTC.

The CDR3 bases are TGCGCCAGCAGCCAAGACCCCGGGGGTTACTATGGCTACACCTTC. Protein: CASSQDPGGYYGYTF. The V and J genes are TRBV4-1 and TRBJ1-2; a weak D match, TRBD1 (5 bases). Germline V CDR1 and CDR2: MGHRA, YSYEKL. This CDR3 is 15 amino acids long. Trimming left V 0 bases short and J 3 bases short, with 11 bases between.

V is TRBV6-1 and J is TRBJ1-6; 10 bases align to TRBD1. The CDR3 is made up of 15 amino acids. Germline CDR1 MNHNS, CDR2 SASEGT. Trimming at V came to 5 bases and at J to 10 bases, leaving 8 bases not matched to a gene. In DNA form, the CDR3 reads TGTGCCAGCAGTCCCCCGGGACAGGGGACCTCACCCCTCCACTTT. This translates into CASSPPGQGTSPLHF.

The rearrangement joins TRBV29-1 to TRBJ2-2, with 7 bases aligning to TRBD2. The CDR3 sequence is 14 residues long. The germline gives CDR1 SQVTM, CDR2 ANQGSEA. Trimming cost V 6 bases and J 5 bases; bases outside gene matches: 9. Here the CDR3 DNA reads TGCAGCGTCCGGGGGGTTCCCGATACCGGGGAGCTGTTTTTT. This encodes CSVRGVPDTGELFF.

The chain employs TRBV6-5 and TRBJ1-2, with D perhaps TRBD1 (5 bases). CDR3 length: 15 residues. Trimming cost V 11 bases and J 4 bases, with 23 bases left between them. The germline V gene encodes CDR1 MNHEY and CDR2 SVGAGI. The CDR3 loop reads CAATPRGDYFYGYTF. The CDR3 DNA sequence: TGTGCCGCTACCCCGCGGGGGGATTACTTCTATGGCTACACCTTC.

This chain joins TRBV11-1 and TRBJ2-2; weak D call: TRBD1 (6 bases). Germline-derived CDR1 and CDR2 are SGHAT and FQDESV (reference sequence). The CDR3 is 14 residues long. V lost 6 bases to trimming and J lost 1 base, with 9 bases between them. The chain's CDR3 is CASRQGQNTGELFF. The CDR3 DNA follows: TGTGCCAGCAGGCAGGGACAGAACACCGGGGAGCTGTTTTTT.

V usage is TRBV6-2 or TRBV6-3 and J usage is TRBJ2-1; D might be TRBD1 (5 bases). Germline V gene lookup returns CDR1 MNHEY and CDR2 SVGEGT. The CDR3 covers 14 residues. V lost 5 bases and J 4 bases, leaving 12 bases between the germline ends. CDR3 bases: TGTGCCAGCAGTAAAATCGGACAATACAATGAGCAGTTCTTC. Its protein product is CASSKIGQYNEQFF.

The chain is built from TRBV11-1 and TRBJ2-7; TRBD2 aligns across 11 bases. Germline CDR1 SGHAT, CDR2 FQDESV (reference sequence). The J segment lost 1 base and the V segment lost 3 bases, leaving 2 bases of the junction unmatched. The CDR3 sequence is 15 residues long. CDR3 region: CASSFLAGGSYEQYF. Here the CDR3 DNA reads TGTGCCAGCAGCTTCCTAGCGGGGGGTTCCTACGAGCAGTACTTC.

The V gene is TRBV29-1, the J gene TRBJ1-1; TRBD1 agrees at 8 bases. Germline V gene data show CDR1 as SQVTM and CDR2 as ANQGSEA. Trimming took 5 bases from V and 3 from J; bases not matched to a gene: 5. The CDR3 totals 13 residues. The CDR3 reads CSVSGRGHTEAFF. In nucleotides, the CDR3 is TGCAGCGTTAGTGGCAGGGGGCACACTGAAGCTTTCTTT. Filled out from reference TRBV29-1 and TRBJ1-1, the complete variable domain reads SAVISQKPSRDICQRGTSLTIQCQVDSQVTMMFWYRQQPGQSLTLIATANQGSEATYESGFVIDKFPISRPNLTFSTLTVSNMSPEDSSIYLCSVSGRGHTEAFFGQGTRLTVV.

The rearrangement joins TRBV7-2 to TRBJ1-5; D remains unclear. The CDR3 spans 14 residues. The germline CDR1 and CDR2 sequences are SGHTA and FQGNSA. Trimming stripped 3 bases from V and 4 bases from J, with 10 bases between. For the CDR3, the DNA is TGTGCCAGCAGCTTGGAGTGGCTGAATCAGCCCCAGCATTTT. As protein: CASSLEWLNQPQHF.

This clone occurred many times. One end of the junction fails to match germline, which may point to a read error. This rearrangement joins TRBV29-1 to TRBJ2-6; 11 nucleotides agree with TRBD2. The CDR3 runs 13 residues. Germline V CDR1 and CDR2: SQVTM, ANQGSEA. The CDR3 region is CSVSTSGGNVLTF. For the CDR3, the DNA is TGCAGCGTCAGCACTAGCGGGGGCAACGTCCTGACTTTC.

The rearrangement joins TRBV7-2 to TRBJ2-2; possible D gene TRBD1, 6 bases. The CDR3 length is 15 residues. With 1 base removed from V and 4 bases from J, the gap between germline ends came to 10 bases. The germline V gene has CDR1 SGHTA and CDR2 FQGNSA. CDR3 in DNA: TGTGCCAGCAGCTTAGTGTCCAGGGGCACCGGGGAGCTGTTTTTT. It yields the protein CASSLVSRGTGELFF.

This chain joins TRBV6-6 and TRBJ1-1; 7 bases are shared with TRBD1. CDR1 MNHNY and CDR2 SVGAGI come from the germline V gene (reference sequence). Trimming removed 0 bases from V and 1 base from J; junction bases left unmatched: 2. The CDR3 consists of 15 residues. The CDR3 DNA follows: TGTGCCAGCAGTTACTCGAAGGGGGCGAACACTGAAGCTTTCTTT. Translating gives CASSYSKGANTEAFF.

The chain combines TRBV14 with TRBJ2-7; a possible D gene is TRBD2 (6 bases). This CDR3 has 15 residues. Trimming stripped 1 base from V and 3 bases from J, with 13 bases between. Germline CDR1 and CDR2: SGHDN and FVKESK. DNA of the CDR3: TGTGCCAGCAGCCAAGTCCTTAGCGGTAGCTACGAGCAGTACTTC. Its protein product is CASSQVLSGSYEQYF.

The rearrangement joins TRBV6-6 to TRBJ2-1; no reliable D call. CDR3 length: 11 residues. Germline CDR1 is MNHNY and CDR2 is SVGAGI (reference sequence). V was shortened by 2 bases and J by 10 bases, with 6 bases between the two germline ends. The CDR3 spells CASSYPQEQFF. In nucleotides, the CDR3 is TGTGCCAGCAGTTACCCACAGGAGCAGTTCTTC.

The chain has TRBV6-4 and TRBJ1-1; no reliable D call. Germline CDR1 MRHNA, CDR2 SNTAGT. This CDR3 comprises 13 residues. V was cut by 1 base and J by 4 bases, with 7 bases left in between. The CDR3 coding sequence is TGTGCCAGCAGTGACTGGGCGGGCACTGAAGCTTTCTTT. Its translation is CASSDWAGTEAFF.